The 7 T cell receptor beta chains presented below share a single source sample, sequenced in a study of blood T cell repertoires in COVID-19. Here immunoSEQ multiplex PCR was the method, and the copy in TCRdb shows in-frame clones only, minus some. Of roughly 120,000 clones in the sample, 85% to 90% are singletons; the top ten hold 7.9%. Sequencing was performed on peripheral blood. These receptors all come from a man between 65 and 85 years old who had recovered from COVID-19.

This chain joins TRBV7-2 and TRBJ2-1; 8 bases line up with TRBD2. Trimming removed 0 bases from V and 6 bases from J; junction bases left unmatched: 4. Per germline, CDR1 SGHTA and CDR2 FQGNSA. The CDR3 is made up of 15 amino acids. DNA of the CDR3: TGTGCCAGCAGCTTAGCTAGCGGGGCCCCCAATGAGCAGTTCTTC. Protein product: CASSLASGAPNEQFF.

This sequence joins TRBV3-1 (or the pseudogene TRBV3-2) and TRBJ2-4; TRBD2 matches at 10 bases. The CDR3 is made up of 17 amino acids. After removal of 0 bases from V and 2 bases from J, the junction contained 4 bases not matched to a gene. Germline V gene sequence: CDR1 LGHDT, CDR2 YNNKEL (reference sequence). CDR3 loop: CASSQDLLAGPKNIQYF. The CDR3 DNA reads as TGTGCCAGCAGCCAAGACTTACTAGCGGGGCCCAAAAACATTCAGTACTTC.

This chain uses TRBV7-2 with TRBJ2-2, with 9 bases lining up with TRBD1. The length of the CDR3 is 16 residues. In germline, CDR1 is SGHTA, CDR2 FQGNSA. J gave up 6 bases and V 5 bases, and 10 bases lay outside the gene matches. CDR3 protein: CASSKSGTGFAGELFF. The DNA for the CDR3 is TGTGCCAGCAGCAAATCCGGGACAGGGTTTGCCGGGGAGCTGTTTTTT.

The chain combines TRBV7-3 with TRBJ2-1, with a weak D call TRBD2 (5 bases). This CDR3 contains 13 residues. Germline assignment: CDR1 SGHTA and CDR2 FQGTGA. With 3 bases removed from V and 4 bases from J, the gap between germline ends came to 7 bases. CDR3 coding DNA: TGTGCCAGCAGCTTCACTAGTTACAATGAGCAGTTCTTC. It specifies CASSFTSYNEQFF.

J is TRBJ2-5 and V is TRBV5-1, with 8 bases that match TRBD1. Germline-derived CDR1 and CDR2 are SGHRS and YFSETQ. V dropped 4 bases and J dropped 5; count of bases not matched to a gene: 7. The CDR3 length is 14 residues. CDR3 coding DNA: TGCGCCAGCAGCGCCGGACAGGGATGGGAGACCCAGTACTTC. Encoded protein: CASSAGQGWETQYF.

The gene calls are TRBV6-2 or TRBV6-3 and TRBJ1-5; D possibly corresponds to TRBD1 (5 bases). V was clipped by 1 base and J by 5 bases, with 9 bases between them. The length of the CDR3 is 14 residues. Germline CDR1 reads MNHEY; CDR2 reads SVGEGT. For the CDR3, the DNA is TGTGCCAGCAGTTACTTCCAGGGCGATCAGCCCCAGCATTTT. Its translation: CASSYFQGDQPQHF.

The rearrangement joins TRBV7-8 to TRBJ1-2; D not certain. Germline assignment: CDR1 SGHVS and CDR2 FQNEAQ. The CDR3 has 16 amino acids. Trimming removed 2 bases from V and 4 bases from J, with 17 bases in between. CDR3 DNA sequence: TGTGCCAGCAGCTTAACGCCAGACTTAGATAGCTATGGCTACACCTTC. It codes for CASSLTPDLDSYGYTF.